The clone carrying this T cell receptor (beta chain) has more than one count but fewer than ten. Its antigen is not identified. V was trimmed by 4 bases and J by 1 base, leaving 7 bases between them. The CDR3 loop spans 14 amino acids. Germline loops: CDR1 MDHEN, CDR2 SYDVKM. The sample originates from a study of beta chain features in type 1 diabetes. CD4+ naive, central memory, regulatory and stem cell-like memory cells were sorted via CD45RO/CCR7/CD25/CD127/CD95/CD27. Every sorted population was more than 95% pure. Reverse transcription of all isolated RNA meant that expressed TCRB transcripts were sequenced. Profiled with immunoSEQ multiplex PCR; TCRdb holds only in-frame clones, not every one. In the table there are some 270,000 clones, roughly 10% of which are singletons. Findings and caveats of the study: Type 1 diabetes patients had TCRB CDR3s that were shorter (moderately but significantly so) in all four CD4+ subsets. The similarity of naive, central memory and Treg TCRB repertoires appeared greater among patients than among healthy donors. PCR might favor shorter templates, equally in patients and controls.

The sequence derives from a man aged 25 to 40 with type 1 diabetes. What was sequenced was naive CD4+ T cells from blood. The chain recombines TRBV28 with TRBJ2-2, with D unresolved. As DNA, the CDR3 is TGTGCCAGCAGTTCCCCCGGGAACACCGGGGAGCTGTTTTTT. Amino acids: CASSSPGNTGELFF.